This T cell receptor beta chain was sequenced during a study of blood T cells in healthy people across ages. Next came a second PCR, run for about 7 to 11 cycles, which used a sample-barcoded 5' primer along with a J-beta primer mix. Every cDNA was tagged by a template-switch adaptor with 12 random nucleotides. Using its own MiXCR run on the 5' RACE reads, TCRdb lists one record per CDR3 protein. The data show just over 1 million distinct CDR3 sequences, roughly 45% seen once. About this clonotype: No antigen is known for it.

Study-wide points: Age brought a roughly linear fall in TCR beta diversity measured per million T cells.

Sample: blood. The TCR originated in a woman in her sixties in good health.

The CDR3 spells CASRVDYRKSYNEQFF. Here the CDR3 DNA reads TGTGCCAGCAGGGTGGACTACCGAAAAAGCTACAATGAGCAGTTCTTC. The rearrangement joins TRBV2 to TRBJ2-1; TRBD2 is a possible D gene (6 bases). There are 16 residues in the CDR3. From germline, CDR1 is SNHLY and CDR2 FYNNEI. Trimming shortened V by 6 bases and J by 3 bases, and 18 bases separated the two germline ends.